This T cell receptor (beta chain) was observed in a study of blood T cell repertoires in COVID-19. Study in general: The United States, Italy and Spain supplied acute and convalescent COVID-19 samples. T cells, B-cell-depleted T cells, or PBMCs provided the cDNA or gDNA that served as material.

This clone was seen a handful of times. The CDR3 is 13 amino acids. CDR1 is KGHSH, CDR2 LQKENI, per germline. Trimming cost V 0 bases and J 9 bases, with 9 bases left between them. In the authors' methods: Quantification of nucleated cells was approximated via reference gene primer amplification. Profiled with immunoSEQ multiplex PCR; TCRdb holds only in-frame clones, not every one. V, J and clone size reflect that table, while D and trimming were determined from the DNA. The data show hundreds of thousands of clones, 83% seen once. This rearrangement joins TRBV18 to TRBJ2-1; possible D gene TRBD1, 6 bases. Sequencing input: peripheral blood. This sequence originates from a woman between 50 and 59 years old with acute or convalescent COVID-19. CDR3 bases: TGTGCCAGCTCACCACCGGGACAAATTGAGCAGTTCTTC. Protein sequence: CASSPPGQIEQFF.